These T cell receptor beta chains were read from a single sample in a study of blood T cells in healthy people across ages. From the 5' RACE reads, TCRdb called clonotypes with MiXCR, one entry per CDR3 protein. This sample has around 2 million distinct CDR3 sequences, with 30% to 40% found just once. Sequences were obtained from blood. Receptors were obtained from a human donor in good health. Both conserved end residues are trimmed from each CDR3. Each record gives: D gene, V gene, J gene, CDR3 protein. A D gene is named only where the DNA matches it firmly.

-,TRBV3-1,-,ASSQRQSGGSYEQY
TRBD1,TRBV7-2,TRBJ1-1,ASSLSGGETEAF
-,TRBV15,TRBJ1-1,ATSMHRVVRTEAF
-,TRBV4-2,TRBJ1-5,ASSQDYGEGEQPQH
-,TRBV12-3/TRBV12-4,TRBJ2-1,ASSPGGSSSYNEQF
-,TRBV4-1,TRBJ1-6,ASSQHLGGGNSPLH
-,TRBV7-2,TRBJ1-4,ASSSQGTEEKLF
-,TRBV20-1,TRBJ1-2,SALPTGTLRVRYT
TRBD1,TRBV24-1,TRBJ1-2,ATSDVGQGYGYT
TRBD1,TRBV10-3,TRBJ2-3,AISGDSRTQY
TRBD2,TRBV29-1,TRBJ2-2,SVAHSGLTGELF
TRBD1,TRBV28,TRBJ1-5,ASSSGTGDSNQPQH
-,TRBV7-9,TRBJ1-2,ASSPGASWKNYGYT
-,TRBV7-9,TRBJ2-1,ASSYRPYEQF
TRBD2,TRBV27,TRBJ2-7,ATSGGYYEQY
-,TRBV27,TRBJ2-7,ASSFGVEQY
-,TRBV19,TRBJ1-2,ASIEGLNYGYT
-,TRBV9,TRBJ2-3,ASSVAPTDTQY
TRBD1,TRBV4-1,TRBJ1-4,ASRRLGGDEKLF
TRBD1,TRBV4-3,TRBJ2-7,AGSPTGVNTYEQY
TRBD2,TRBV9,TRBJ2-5,ASSPEGLAGGQETQY
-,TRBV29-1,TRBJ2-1,STRDLLYNEQF
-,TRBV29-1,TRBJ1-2,SVEVKQFIRGYT
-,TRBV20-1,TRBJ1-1,SARNRGIGTEAF
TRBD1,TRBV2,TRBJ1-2,ASSDGQEPNYGYT
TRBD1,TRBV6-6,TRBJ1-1,ASSSGGEVRNTEAF
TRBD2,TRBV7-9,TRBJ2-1,ASSLSGGAAYNEQF
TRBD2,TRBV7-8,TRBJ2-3,ASSFTSGGDLTDTQY
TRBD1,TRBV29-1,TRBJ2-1,SVRSPFGTDSYNEQF
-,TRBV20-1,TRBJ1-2,SAGPGSNYGYT
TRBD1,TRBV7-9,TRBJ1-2,ASSSGTEFTNYGYT
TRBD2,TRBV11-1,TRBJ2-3,ASSLAGTKGTQY
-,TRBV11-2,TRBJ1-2,ASSLTVGGVDGYT
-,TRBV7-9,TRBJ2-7,ASSFRTGTRAYEQY
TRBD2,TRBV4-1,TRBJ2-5,ASSLQGAGAETQY
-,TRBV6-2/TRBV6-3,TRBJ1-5,ASSLLGGFNQPQH
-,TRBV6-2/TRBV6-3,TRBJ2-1,ASRALDEQF
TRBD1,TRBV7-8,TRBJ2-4,ASSYDRVQY
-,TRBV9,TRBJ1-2,ASSGAGEVGYT
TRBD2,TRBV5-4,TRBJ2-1,ASSLRRLAGGDEQF
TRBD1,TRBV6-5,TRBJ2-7,ASTGTGGERWEQY
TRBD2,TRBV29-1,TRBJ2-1,SGAGGEANEQF
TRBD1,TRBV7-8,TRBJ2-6,ASSLPRTGHSGANVLT
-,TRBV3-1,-,ASSQERPGPQGTQF
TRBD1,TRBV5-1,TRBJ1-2,ASSYQASDRLYGYT
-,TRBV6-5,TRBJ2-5,ASSYMGTQETQY
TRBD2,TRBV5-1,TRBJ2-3,ASSSIVSGGAADTQY
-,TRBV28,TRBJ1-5,ASSLRGRLNQPQH
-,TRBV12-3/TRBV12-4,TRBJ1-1,ASSPALLLMRANTEAF
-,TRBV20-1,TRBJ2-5,SARDSFGNRVRETQY